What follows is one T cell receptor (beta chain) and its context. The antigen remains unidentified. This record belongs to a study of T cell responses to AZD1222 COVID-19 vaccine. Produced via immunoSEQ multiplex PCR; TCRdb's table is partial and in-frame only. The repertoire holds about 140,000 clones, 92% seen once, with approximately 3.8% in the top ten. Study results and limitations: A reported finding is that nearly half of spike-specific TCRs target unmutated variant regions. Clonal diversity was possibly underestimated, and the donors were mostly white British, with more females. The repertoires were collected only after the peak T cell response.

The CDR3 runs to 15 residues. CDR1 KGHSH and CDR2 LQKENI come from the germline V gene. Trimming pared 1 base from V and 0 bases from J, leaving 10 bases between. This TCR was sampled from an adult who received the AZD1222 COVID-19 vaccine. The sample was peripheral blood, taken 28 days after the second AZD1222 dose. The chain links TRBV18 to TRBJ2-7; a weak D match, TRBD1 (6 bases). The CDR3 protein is CASSPLGQSSYEQYF. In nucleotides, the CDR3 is TGTGCCAGCTCACCACTCGGACAGAGCTCCTACGAGCAGTACTTC. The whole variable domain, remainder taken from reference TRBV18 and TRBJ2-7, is NAGVMQNPRHLVRRRGQEARLRCSPMKGHSHVYWYRQLPEEGLKFMVYLQKENIIDESGMPKERFSAEFPKEGPSILRIQQVVRGDSAAYFCASSPLGQSSYEQYFGPGTRLTVT.